Following are 29 T cell receptor beta chains from one sample sequenced in a study of early T cells in non-severe SARS-CoV-2 infection. MiXCR, run by TCRdb on the 5' RACE reads, gives a single entry per CDR3 protein. The sample carries about 61,000 distinct CDR3 sequences, roughly 10% recorded once. Sequencing was carried out using whole blood. These receptor sequences come from an adult who was a healthcare worker with PCR-confirmed SARS-CoV-2 infection or an uninfected control (not recorded which).

This clonotype occurred a few times. V and J are TRBV3-1 and TRBJ2-7, with 13 bases identical to TRBD2. The CDR3 loop spans 18 amino acids. Trimming removed 6 bases from V and 0 bases from J; junction bases left unmatched: 11. CDR1 is LGHDT and CDR2 is YNNKEL in the germline V gene (reference sequence). Here the CDR3 DNA reads TGTGCCAGCAGTCGGACTAGCGGGGGCTCCTCGAGCTCCTACGAGCAGTACTTC. Its translation: CASSRTSGGSSSSYEQYF.

This clonotype was seen only a few times. The rearrangement joins TRBV6-5 to TRBJ2-3, with D possibly called TRBD1 or TRBD2 (6 bases each). Between the trimmed V and J ends, which lost 6 bases and 6 bases, there was a span of 16 bases. Germline CDR1 and CDR2: MNHEY and SVGAGI. This CDR3 region has 14 residues. Written as DNA, the CDR3 is TGTGCCAGCAGGCCTACCGGGGGCGCGGATACGCAGTATTTT. Translation: CASRPTGGADTQYF.

At least ten counts were recorded for this clonotype. The chain has TRBV7-2 and TRBJ1-1; D gene uncertain. The CDR3 length is 15 residues. Trimming removed 4 bases at V and 0 bases at J, with 12 bases between. CDR1 and CDR2 from the germline V gene are SGHTA and FQGNSA. CDR3: CASSSQLGLNTEAFF. The CDR3 region has the DNA TGTGCCAGCAGCTCTCAATTAGGGTTGAACACTGAAGCTTTCTTT.

The table lists this clonotype with many counts. The chain carries TRBV6-2 or TRBV6-3 and TRBJ2-7; D is perhaps TRBD1 (6 bases). Trimming stripped 4 bases from V and 4 bases from J, with 14 bases between. This CDR3 is 14 amino acids long. Germline CDR1 is MNHEY and CDR2 is SVGEGT. The DNA for the CDR3 is TGTGCCAGCAGTTTGGGACAACGCCTATACGAGCAGTACTTC. It specifies CASSLGQRLYEQYF.

The rearrangement joins TRBV30 to TRBJ1-5; tentatively, D is TRBD1 (5 bases). V lost 2 bases and J 3 bases, leaving 17 bases between the germline ends. CDR1 GTSNPN and CDR2 SVGIG come from the germline V gene (reference sequence). The CDR3 totals 16 residues. CDR3 DNA sequence: TGTGCCTGGAGTCTCACCGCGGGGGGAAACAATCAGCCCCAGCATTTT. Its translation is CAWSLTAGGNNQPQHF.

This clonotype has just a few counts. The chain has TRBV12-3 or TRBV12-4 and TRBJ2-5; 13 nucleotides line up with TRBD2. This CDR3 comprises 18 residues. The junction had 7 bases not matched to a gene; V was cut back by 1 base and J by 2 bases. CDR3 in amino acids: CASSLGLGLAGVQETQYF. The CDR3 DNA is TGTGCCAGCAGTTTAGGACTAGGACTAGCGGGGGTTCAAGAGACCCAGTACTTC.

V usage is TRBV10-1 and J usage is TRBJ1-2; a possible D gene is TRBD1 (5 bases). Per germline, CDR1 WNHNN and CDR2 SYGVQD (reference sequence). This CDR3 spans 13 amino acids. The V end lost 5 bases, the J end lost 4 bases, and 11 bases lay between the germline ends. CDR3 residues: CASSFGTGYGYTF. In DNA form, the CDR3 reads TGCGCCAGCAGTTTCGGGACCGGCTATGGCTACACCTTC.

This clonotype was counted many times. V gene TRBV7-9 combines with J gene TRBJ2-1; D gene uncertain. V was pared by 5 bases and J by 3 bases, with 5 bases between. This CDR3 has 12 amino acids. Germline V gives CDR1 SEHNR, CDR2 FQNEAQ (reference sequence). The CDR3 DNA is TGTGCCAGCAGCCTTGACTACAATGAGCAGTTCTTC. This gives the protein CASSLDYNEQFF. Together with reference TRBV7-9 and TRBJ2-1, the CDR3 gives the full variable domain: DTGVSQNPRHKITKRGQNVTFRCDPISEHNRLYWYRQTLGQGPEFLTYFQNEAQLEKSRLLSDRFSAERPKGSFSTLEIQRTEQGDSAMYLCASSLDYNEQFFGPGTRLTVL.

This clonotype was detected many times. The J gene is TRBJ1-5, the V gene TRBV3-1; no reliable D call. The V end was cut by 1 base, the J end by 7 bases, with 14 bases between. This CDR3 has 15 residues. The germline V gene encodes CDR1 LGHDT and CDR2 YNNKEL (reference sequence). CDR3 coding DNA: TGTGCCAGCAGCCAAGGGACCCTCGGTACCCAGCCCCAGCATTTT. Its translation is CASSQGTLGTQPQHF.

This clonotype was counted a few times. J is TRBJ2-4 and V is TRBV12-3 or TRBV12-4; D may be TRBD1 (5 bases). There are 14 residues in the CDR3. Trimming took 7 bases from V and 0 from J, leaving 10 bases between them. The CDR3 protein is CASTPTVAKNIQYF. In DNA form, the CDR3 reads TGTGCCAGCACCCCGACAGTAGCCAAAAACATTCAGTACTTC.

This clonotype was detected many times. V and J are TRBV7-9 and TRBJ2-2; 9 positions agree with TRBD1. Germline V CDR1 and CDR2: SEHNR, FQNEAQ (reference sequence). This CDR3 contains 14 residues. After removal of 4 bases from V and 7 bases from J, the junction contained 4 bases not matched to a gene. The DNA of the CDR3 is TGTGCCAGCAGCTCAACAGGGGGCATCGGGGAGCTGTTTTTT. Amino acids: CASSSTGGIGELFF.

There are many counts of this clonotype. This chain joins TRBV11-3 and TRBJ2-7; D call uncertain. V gave up 5 bases and J gave up 3 bases, with 14 bases separating them. The CDR3 is 14 amino acids. Germline V gene sequence: CDR1 SGHNT, CDR2 YENEEA. CDR3 amino acids: CASSLATGSYEQYF. In nucleotides, the CDR3 is TGTGCCAGCAGCCTTGCGACGGGTAGCTACGAGCAGTACTTC.

In its sample, this clonotype was seen many times. V is TRBV4-1 and J is TRBJ1-2, with 9 bases matching TRBD1. Losses at the gene ends were 6 bases for V and 7 bases for J; bases not matched to a gene: 15. The CDR3 runs to 16 residues. Germline values: CDR1 MGHRA, CDR2 YSYEKL. The CDR3 DNA reads as TGCGCCAGCAGAAAAACCGGGACAGGGATTGGGATTGGCTACACCTTC. Translation: CASRKTGTGIGIGYTF.

In its sample, this clonotype was seen a few times. The genes are TRBV20-1 and TRBJ1-1; D remains ambiguous. V was trimmed by 5 bases and J by 0 bases, leaving 4 bases between them. CDR3 length: 11 residues. In germline, CDR1 is DFQATT, CDR2 SNEGSKA (reference sequence). CDR3 loop: CSAPLNTEAFF. The CDR3 region has the DNA TGCAGTGCTCCATTGAACACTGAAGCTTTCTTT.

This clonotype was observed at least ten times. V gene TRBV7-2 combines with J gene TRBJ1-3; 9 bases agree with TRBD1. Germline V gene sequence: CDR1 SGHTA, CDR2 FQGNSA. V shed 3 bases, J shed 8 bases, and the junction held 5 bases outside the gene matches. The CDR3 covers 14 residues. The DNA for the CDR3 is TGTGCCAGCAGCTTGGGGACAGGGCTAGACACCATATATTTT. The encoded protein is CASSLGTGLDTIYF.

The genes are TRBV5-5 and TRBJ2-1; D uncertain. This CDR3 contains 15 residues. Germline V gene data show CDR1 as SGHKS and CDR2 as YYEKEE (reference sequence). V lost 3 bases and J lost 0, with 10 bases in between. The CDR3 sequence: CASSSQRSSYNEQFF. CDR3 bases: TGTGCCAGCAGCTCTCAAAGAAGCTCCTACAATGAGCAGTTCTTC.

This clonotype was observed at least ten times. This sequence joins TRBV6-6 and TRBJ1-1; TRBD1 matches 7 bases. Germline CDR1 and CDR2: MNHNY and SVGAGI (reference sequence). The V segment lost 7 bases and the J segment 8 bases; nucleotides outside the gene matches: 10. This CDR3 is built from 13 residues. The CDR3 nucleotides are TGTGCCAGCACCCTCTTCCAGGGGGGCGAAGCTTTCTTT. As protein: CASTLFQGGEAFF.

This clonotype occurred many times. J is TRBJ2-7 and V is TRBV6-5, with D tentatively TRBD1 or TRBD2 (5 bases each). The CDR3 is made up of 14 amino acids. Germline assignment: CDR1 MNHEY and CDR2 SVGAGI. V shed 6 bases and J shed 2 bases, with 14 bases lying between them. CDR3 loop: CASRKGTAPYEQYF. The CDR3 region has the DNA TGTGCCAGCAGAAAGGGGACGGCTCCCTACGAGCAGTACTTC.

V is TRBV13 and J is TRBJ2-7; the match to TRBD1 covers 8 bases. With V trimmed by 4 bases and J by 5 bases, 10 bases remained unmatched. Germline CDR1 is PRHDT and CDR2 is FYEKMQ (reference sequence). The CDR3 runs to 15 residues. The CDR3 nucleotides read TGTGCCAGCAGCTCCCAGGGGGCGGTGAGGCACGAGCAGTACTTC. As protein: CASSSQGAVRHEQYF.

This clonotype was counted only a few times. The rearrangement uses TRBV29-1 and TRBJ2-2; TRBD1 agrees at 8 bases. V dropped 6 bases and J dropped 4; count of bases not matched to a gene: 10. There are 15 residues in the CDR3. Germline CDR1 SQVTM, CDR2 ANQGSEA. The CDR3, as DNA: TGCAGCGTCGGTGTGGGACAGGCGGTCACCGGGGAGCTGTTTTTT. It encodes CSVGVGQAVTGELFF.

This clonotype has at least ten counts. The chain is built from TRBV7-3 and TRBJ2-1; 10 nucleotides align to TRBD1. V shed 2 bases and J 9 bases; nucleotides not matched to a gene: 13. The germline gives CDR1 SGHTA, CDR2 FQGTGA. CDR3 size: 17 residues. CDR3 in amino acids: CASSLGGGQGRFTEQFF. CDR3 nucleotide sequence: TGTGCCAGCAGCTTAGGCGGGGGACAGGGGCGGTTCACTGAGCAGTTCTTC.

There are many counts of this clonotype. The rearrangement uses TRBV18 and TRBJ2-3, with 9 bases that match TRBD2. The CDR3 runs to 13 residues. CDR1 KGHSH and CDR2 LQKENI come from the germline V gene. Losses at the gene ends were 5 bases for V and 6 bases for J; bases not matched to a gene: 3. The chain's CDR3 is CASSGTSSDTQYF. CDR3 DNA: TGTGCCAGCTCAGGGACTAGCTCGGATACGCAGTATTTT.

V usage is TRBV2 and J usage is TRBJ2-1; D is undetermined. This CDR3 comprises 13 residues. Looked up from germline, CDR1 is SNHLY and CDR2 is FYNNEI. V was pared by 7 bases and J by 2 bases, with 9 bases between. DNA of the CDR3: TGTGCCAGCACTCGGGTCCCCTACAATGAGCAGTTCTTC. As protein: CASTRVPYNEQFF. Based on the CDR3 plus reference TRBV2 and TRBJ2-1, the full variable domain is EPEVTQTPSHQVTQMGQEVILRCVPISNHLYFYWYRQILGQKVEFLVSFYNNEISEKSEIFDDQFSVERPDGSNFTLKIRSTKLEDSAMYFCASTRVPYNEQFFGPGTRLTVL.

V usage is TRBV29-1 and J usage is TRBJ2-3, with 7 bases aligning to TRBD1. J lost 4 bases, V lost 5 bases, and 3 bases had no gene match. Per the germline V gene, CDR1 is SQVTM and CDR2 is ANQGSEA. The CDR3 has 12 amino acids. The CDR3 DNA sequence: TGCAGCGTTAACACAGGGGCAGATACGCAGTATTTT. It is translated as CSVNTGADTQYF.

To note about this clonotype: Lacking the conserved final phenylalanine or tryptophan, this CDR3 likely reflects a read error. CDR3 in amino acids: CSAATGPTDEQYI. The CDR3 DNA is TGCAGTGCTGCTACGGGTCCGACGGACGAGCAGTACATC. The gene calls are TRBV20-1 and TRBJ2-7; D gene unclear. CDR3 length: 13 residues. The V gene lost 5 bases and the J gene lost 5 bases, with 16 bases spanning the gap. Germline values: CDR1 DFQATT, CDR2 SNEGSKA (reference sequence).

This clonotype was counted at least ten times. V and J are TRBV6-1 and TRBJ2-1; 10 nucleotides align to TRBD2. V gave up 1 base and J gave up 4 bases; unmatched junction bases: 4. In germline, CDR1 is MNHNS, CDR2 SASEGT. The CDR3 covers 16 residues. Here the CDR3 reads CASSEVSGGAYNEQFF. CDR3 nucleotides: TGTGCCAGCAGTGAAGTCAGCGGGGGGGCTTACAATGAGCAGTTCTTC.

This chain links TRBV12-3 or TRBV12-4 with TRBJ1-1; 8 nucleotides match TRBD1. The CDR3 runs to 14 residues. The V and J ends lost 5 bases and 5 bases, in that order; junction bases with no gene match: 7. In DNA form, the CDR3 reads TGTGCCAGCAGTGCTGACAGGGGTCGGACTGAAGCTTTCTTT. Its translation: CASSADRGRTEAFF.

This clonotype occurred a few times. The rearrangement joins TRBV30 to TRBJ1-1; TRBD1 agrees at 7 bases. Germline V lookup: CDR1 GTSNPN, CDR2 SVGIG (reference sequence). The CDR3 covers 13 residues. The V and J ends lost 4 bases and 2 bases, in that order; junction bases with no gene match: 4. The CDR3 DNA sequence: TGTGCCTGGACAACAGGGGCCAACACTGAAGCTTTCTTT. Translating gives CAWTTGANTEAFF.

The rearrangement joins TRBV11-2 to TRBJ2-7; D is undetermined. The CDR3 is 14 amino acids. Trimming removed 2 bases at V and 4 bases at J, with 12 bases between. Germline V gene lookup returns CDR1 SGHAT and CDR2 FQNNGV. The chain's CDR3 is CASSLQPGLYEQYF. The CDR3 DNA reads as TGTGCCAGCAGCTTACAGCCAGGTTTATACGAGCAGTACTTC.